This TCR beta chain was captured by sequencing in a study of radiotherapy plus CTLA-4 blockade in lung cancer. Points from the study as a whole: Blood saw expansion of tumor-derived TCR clones after radiotherapy plus ipilimumab.

The assay was immunoSEQ multiplex PCR, and TCRdb's table has in-frame clones only and misses some. The sample gives over 80,000 clones, about four fifths of which show up once; 0.84% is in the top ten. J gave up 0 bases and V 2 bases, and 2 bases lay outside the gene matches. The germline V gene encodes CDR1 SGHNT and CDR2 YYREEE (reference sequence). This CDR3 comprises 15 residues. With regard to this clone: The antigen is not known.

This receptor was identified in a human donor with non-small cell lung cancer who had stable disease on radiotherapy plus ipilimumab. The gene calls are TRBV5-4 and TRBJ2-1, with 7 positions matching TRBD2. The sample in question was peripheral blood, obtained from a patient treated with radiotherapy plus ipilimumab. DNA for the CDR3: TGTGCCAGCAGCTTCCCGGGGGGCTCCTACAATGAGCAGTTCTTC. Its translation is CASSFPGGSYNEQFF.